This T cell receptor beta chain emerged from a study of blood T cell repertoires in COVID-19. Original processing methods: Estimation of nucleated cell counts was performed using reference gene primer amplification. Only in-frame clones appear in the TCRdb table, and some are missing; sequencing was by immunoSEQ multiplex PCR. V and J calls and clone size follow that table, whereas D and trimming were derived from the DNA. The sample has over 110,000 clones, 84% seen once. This clone was counted a single time. The germline gives CDR1 GTSNPN, CDR2 SVGIG (reference sequence). The CDR3 spans 15 residues. Trimming shortened V by 0 bases and J by 3 bases, and 12 bases separated the two germline ends.

The chain joins TRBV30 to TRBJ1-3; no definite D call. This sequence originates from a man over 45 in a cohort exposed to, infected with or recovered from COVID-19 (not recorded which). Material: PBMCs or T cells enriched from blood (not recorded which). The CDR3: CAWSVSALGGNTIYF. In DNA, the CDR3 is TGTGCCTGGAGTGTAAGCGCCCTGGGTGGAAACACCATATATTTT.